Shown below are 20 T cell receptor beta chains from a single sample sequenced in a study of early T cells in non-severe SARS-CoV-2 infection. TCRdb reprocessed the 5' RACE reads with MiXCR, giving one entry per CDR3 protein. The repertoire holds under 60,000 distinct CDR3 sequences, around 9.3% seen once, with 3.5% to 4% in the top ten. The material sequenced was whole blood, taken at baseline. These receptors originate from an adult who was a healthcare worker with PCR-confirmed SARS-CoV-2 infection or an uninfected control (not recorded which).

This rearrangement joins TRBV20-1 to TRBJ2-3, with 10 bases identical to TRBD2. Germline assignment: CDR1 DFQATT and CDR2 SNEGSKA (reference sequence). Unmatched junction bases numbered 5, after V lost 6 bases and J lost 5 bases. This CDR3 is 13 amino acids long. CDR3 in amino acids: CSAKREGQDTQYF. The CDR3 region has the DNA TGCAGTGCGAAGCGGGAGGGGCAAGATACGCAGTATTTT.

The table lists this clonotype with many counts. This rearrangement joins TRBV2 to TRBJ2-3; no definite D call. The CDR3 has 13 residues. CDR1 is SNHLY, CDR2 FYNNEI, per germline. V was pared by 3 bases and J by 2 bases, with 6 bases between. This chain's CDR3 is CASSDTATDTQYF. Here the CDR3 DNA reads TGTGCCAGCAGTGACACAGCCACAGATACGCAGTATTTT.

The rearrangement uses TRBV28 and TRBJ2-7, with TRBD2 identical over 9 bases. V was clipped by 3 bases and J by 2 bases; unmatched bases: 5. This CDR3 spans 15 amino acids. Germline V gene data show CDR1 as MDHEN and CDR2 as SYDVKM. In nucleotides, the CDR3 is TGTGCCAGCAGTTTGGGGGGACTAGCAGCCTACGAGCAGTACTTC. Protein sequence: CASSLGGLAAYEQYF.

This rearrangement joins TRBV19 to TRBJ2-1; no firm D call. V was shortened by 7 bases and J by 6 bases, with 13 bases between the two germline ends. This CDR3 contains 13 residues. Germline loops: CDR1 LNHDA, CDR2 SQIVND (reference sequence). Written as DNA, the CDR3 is TGTGCCAGTACCCCTCGCGGTCGCAATGAGCAGTTCTTC. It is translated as CASTPRGRNEQFF.

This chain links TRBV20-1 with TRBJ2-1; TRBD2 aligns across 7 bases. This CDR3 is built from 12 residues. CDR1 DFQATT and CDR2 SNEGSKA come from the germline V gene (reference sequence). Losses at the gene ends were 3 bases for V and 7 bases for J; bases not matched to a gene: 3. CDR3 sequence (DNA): TGCAGTGCTAGGGTGGGACTAAATGAGCAGTTCTTC. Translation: CSARVGLNEQFF.

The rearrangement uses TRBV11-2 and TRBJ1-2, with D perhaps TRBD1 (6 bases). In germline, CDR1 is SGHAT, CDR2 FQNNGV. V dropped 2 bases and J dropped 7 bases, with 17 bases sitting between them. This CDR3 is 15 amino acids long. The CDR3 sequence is CASSLYGLQGTGYTF. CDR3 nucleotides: TGTGCCAGCAGCTTATATGGGCTCCAGGGGACTGGCTACACCTTC.

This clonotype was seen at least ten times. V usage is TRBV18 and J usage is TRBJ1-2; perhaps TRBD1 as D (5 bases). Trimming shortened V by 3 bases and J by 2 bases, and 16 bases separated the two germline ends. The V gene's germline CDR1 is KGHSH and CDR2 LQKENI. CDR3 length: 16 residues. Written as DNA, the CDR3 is TGTGCCAGCTCACCTGCAGGGCCGGAGGACAACTATGGCTACACCTTC. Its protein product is CASSPAGPEDNYGYTF. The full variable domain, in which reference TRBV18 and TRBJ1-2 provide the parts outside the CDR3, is NAGVMQNPRHLVRRRGQEARLRCSPMKGHSHVYWYRQLPEEGLKFMVYLQKENIIDESGMPKERFSAEFPKEGPSILRIQQVVRGDSAAYFCASSPAGPEDNYGYTFGSGTRLTVV.

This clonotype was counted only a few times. The CDR3 here is CASSLRRGEGDTQYF. CDR3 coding DNA: TGTGCCAGCAGCTTGCGTCGGGGGGAGGGTGATACGCAGTATTTT. This chain links TRBV5-4 with TRBJ2-3; 7 bases line up with TRBD2. The CDR3 has 15 residues. Germline CDR1 SGHNT, CDR2 YYREEE (reference sequence). The V segment lost 1 base and the J segment 6 bases; nucleotides outside the gene matches: 8.

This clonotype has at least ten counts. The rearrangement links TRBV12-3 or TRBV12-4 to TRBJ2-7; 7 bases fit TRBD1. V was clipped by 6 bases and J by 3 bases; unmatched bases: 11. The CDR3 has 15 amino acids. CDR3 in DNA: TGTGCCAGCAGCCGAGGTGGGACAGCAGTCTACGAGCAGTACTTC. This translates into CASSRGGTAVYEQYF.

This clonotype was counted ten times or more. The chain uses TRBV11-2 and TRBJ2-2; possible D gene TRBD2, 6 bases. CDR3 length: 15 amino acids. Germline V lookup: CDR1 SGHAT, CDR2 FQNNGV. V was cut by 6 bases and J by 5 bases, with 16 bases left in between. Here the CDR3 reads CASRGLSGRTGELFF. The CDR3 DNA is TGTGCCAGCAGAGGTCTTAGCGGAAGAACCGGGGAGCTGTTTTTT.

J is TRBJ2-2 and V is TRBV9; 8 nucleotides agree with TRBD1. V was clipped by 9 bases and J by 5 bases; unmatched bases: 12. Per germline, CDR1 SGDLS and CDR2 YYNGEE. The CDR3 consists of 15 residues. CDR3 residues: CATLDRVAGTGELFF. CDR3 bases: TGTGCCACCCTGGACAGGGTTGCGGGTACCGGGGAGCTGTTTTTT.

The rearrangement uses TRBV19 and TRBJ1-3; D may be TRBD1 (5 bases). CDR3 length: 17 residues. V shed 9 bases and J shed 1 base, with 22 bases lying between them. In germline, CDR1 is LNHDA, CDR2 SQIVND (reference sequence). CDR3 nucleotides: TGTGCCAGCTCCACGAGGGGCGGAATCCCGTCTGGAAACACCATATATTTT. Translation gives CASSTRGGIPSGNTIYF.

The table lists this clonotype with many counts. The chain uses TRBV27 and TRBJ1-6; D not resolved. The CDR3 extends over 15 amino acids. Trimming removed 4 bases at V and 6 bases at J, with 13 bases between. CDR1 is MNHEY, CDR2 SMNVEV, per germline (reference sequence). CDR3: CASSSSGRSNSPLHF. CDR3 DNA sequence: TGTGCCAGCAGTTCCTCCGGCCGGTCTAATTCACCCCTCCACTTT.

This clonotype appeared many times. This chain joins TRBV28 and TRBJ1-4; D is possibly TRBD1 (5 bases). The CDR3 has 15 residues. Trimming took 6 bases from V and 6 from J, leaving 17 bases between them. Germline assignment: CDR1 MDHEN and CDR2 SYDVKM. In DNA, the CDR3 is TGTGCCAGCAGCTCAGGGCAGCCCGGGGATGAAAAACTGTTTTTT. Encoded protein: CASSSGQPGDEKLFF.

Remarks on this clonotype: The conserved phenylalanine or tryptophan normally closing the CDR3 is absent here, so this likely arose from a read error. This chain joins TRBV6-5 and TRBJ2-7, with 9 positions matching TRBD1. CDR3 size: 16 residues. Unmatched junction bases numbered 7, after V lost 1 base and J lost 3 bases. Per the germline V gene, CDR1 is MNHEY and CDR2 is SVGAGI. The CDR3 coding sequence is TGTGCCAGCAGTTACTACGTGGGACAGGGAATCTACGAGCAGTACTCC. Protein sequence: CASSYYVGQGIYEQYS.

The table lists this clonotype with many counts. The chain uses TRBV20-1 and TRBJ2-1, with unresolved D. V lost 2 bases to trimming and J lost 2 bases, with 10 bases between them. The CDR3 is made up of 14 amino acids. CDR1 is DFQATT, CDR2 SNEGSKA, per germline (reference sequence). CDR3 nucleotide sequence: TGCAGTGCTAGAACTTCCTTCCCCTACAATGAGCAGTTCTTC. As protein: CSARTSFPYNEQFF.

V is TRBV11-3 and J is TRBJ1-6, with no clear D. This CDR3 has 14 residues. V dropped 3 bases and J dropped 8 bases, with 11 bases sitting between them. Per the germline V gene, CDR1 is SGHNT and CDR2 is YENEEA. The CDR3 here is CASSFLQQDSPLHF. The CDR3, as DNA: TGTGCCAGCAGCTTCCTTCAACAAGATTCACCCCTCCACTTT.

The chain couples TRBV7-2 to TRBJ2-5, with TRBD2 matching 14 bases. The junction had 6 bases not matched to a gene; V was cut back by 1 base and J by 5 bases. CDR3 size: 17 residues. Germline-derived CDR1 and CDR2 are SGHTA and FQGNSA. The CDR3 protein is CASSLGLAGGPGETQYF. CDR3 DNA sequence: TGTGCCAGCAGCTTAGGACTAGCGGGAGGGCCTGGGGAGACCCAGTACTTC.

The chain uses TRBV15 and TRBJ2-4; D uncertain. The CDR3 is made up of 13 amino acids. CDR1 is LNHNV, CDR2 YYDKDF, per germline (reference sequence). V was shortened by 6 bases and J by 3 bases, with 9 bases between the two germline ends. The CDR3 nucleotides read TGTGCCACCAGGGGTTTCGGCAAAAACATTCAGTACTTC. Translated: CATRGFGKNIQYF.

The CDR3 reads CASSQGELFF. CDR3 in DNA: TGTGCCAGCAGCCAAGGGGAGCTGTTTTTT. This chain connects TRBV3-1 to TRBJ2-2; D gene unclear. CDR3 length: 10 amino acids. CDR1 LGHDT and CDR2 YNNKEL come from the germline V gene (reference sequence). V lost 1 base to trimming and J lost 9 bases, with 0 bases between them.